This TCR beta chain was recorded in a study of yellow fever vaccine responses in identical twins. To note about this clonotype: Antigen unknown.

Findings and limits, study-wide: Vaccine-induced T cell responses in twins were reportedly observed to appear partly convergent, partly personalized.

TCRdb ran MiXCR on the RT-PCR reads and lists one entry per CDR3 protein. The sample lists tens of thousands of distinct CDR3 sequences; more than 60% were seen once. With 7 bases clipped from V and 3 bases from J, the junction kept 12 bases outside the gene matches. The germline gives CDR1 SNHLY, CDR2 FYNNEI. The CDR3 contains 15 residues. The starting material was T cells from blood (PBMCs), unsorted or a sorted subset (not recorded which), obtained before or after yellow fever vaccination (not recorded which). The chain joins TRBV2 to TRBJ2-7; 7 bases line up with TRBD2. The sequence was obtained from a woman between 18 and 30 years old who received the yellow fever vaccine. CDR3 DNA sequence: TGTGCCAGCATTCGCACTCCGGGACTAAACTACGAGCAGTACTTC. Its protein is CASIRTPGLNYEQYF.